This TCR beta chain comes out of a study of vaccination and CD4 T cells after COVID-19. Study context: A CEFX pool, an HIV-1 Nef pool, or else no peptide went into the control cultures.

Remarks on this clonotype: Its specificity is not known.

Oncomine TCR Beta short-read sequencing was applied to DNA from cultured CD4+ T cells. Using its own MiXCR run on the PCR reads, TCRdb lists one record per CDR3 protein. The sample lists about 8,800 distinct CDR3 sequences; approximately 48% were seen once. Treatment denoted: roughly 10-day PBMC culture with coronavirus spike peptide pools or control peptides (ViraFEST assay). The receptor was derived from a human donor who had recovered from COVID-19. Input material: CD4+ T cells from blood, cultured in vitro.

CDR3: CASSFHPESLSYEQYF. Here the CDR3 DNA reads TGTGCCAGCAGTTTTCATCCAGAGTCCCTCTCCTACGAGCAGTACTTC. V gene TRBV28 combines with J gene TRBJ2-7; no definite D call. The CDR3 runs 16 residues. The germline V gene encodes CDR1 MDHEN and CDR2 SYDVKM. Trimming left V 3 bases short and J 0 bases short, with 15 bases between.